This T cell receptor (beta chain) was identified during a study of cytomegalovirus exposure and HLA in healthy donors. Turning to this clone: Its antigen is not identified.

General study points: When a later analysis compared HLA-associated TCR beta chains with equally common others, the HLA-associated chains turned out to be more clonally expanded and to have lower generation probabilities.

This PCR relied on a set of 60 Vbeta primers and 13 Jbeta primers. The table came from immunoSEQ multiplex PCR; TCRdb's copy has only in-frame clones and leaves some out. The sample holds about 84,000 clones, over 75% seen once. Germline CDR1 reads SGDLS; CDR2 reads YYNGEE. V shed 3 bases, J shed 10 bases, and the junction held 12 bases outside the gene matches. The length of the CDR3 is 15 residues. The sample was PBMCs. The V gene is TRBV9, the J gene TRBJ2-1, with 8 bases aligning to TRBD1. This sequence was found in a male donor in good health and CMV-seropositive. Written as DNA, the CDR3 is TGTGCCAGCAGCGCGACAGGGGCCGCCGATGTGGAGCAGTTCTTC. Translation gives CASSATGAADVEQFF.